One sample yielded the 20 T cell receptor beta chains listed below, sequenced in a study of Graves' ophthalmopathy and Graves' hyperthyroidism (dated by TCRdb to the late 2010s). Sequencing relied on an Illumina HiSeq 2000. TCR beta CDR3 regions were amplified from RNA transcripts for repertoire sequencing. HTBI primers and the Qiagen OneStep RT-PCR kit were used in a first-round RT-PCR, which was followed by a second-round multiplex PCR, size selection and purification. TCRdb passed the public sequencing reads through fastp at Q25 and MiXCR, retaining productive beta sequences. Under each unique CDR3 protein, matching rows form one entry showing the most common genes and DNA. For this sample there are roughly 600,000 distinct CDR3 sequences; 39% appear just once. The top ten constitute approximately 4.1% of the sample. Input material: peripheral blood or thyroid tissue (not recorded which). The receptors were sampled from an adult man with Graves' hyperthyroidism.

This clonotype was seen repeatedly, ten times or more. The chain is built from TRBV15 and TRBJ1-1; D is ambiguous. Germline loops: CDR1 LNHNV, CDR2 YYDKDF (reference sequence). The germline V and J ends were trimmed by 0 bases and 6 bases, with 8 bases remaining between them. The CDR3 covers 13 residues. In DNA, the CDR3 is TGTGCCACCAGCAGAGATCTGGCGGCTGAAGCTTTCTTT. Residues: CATSRDLAAEAFF.

Points on this clonotype: Sequence at one end of the junction differs from germline and may be a read error. The gene calls are TRBV7-9 and TRBJ2-5; no firm D call. The CDR3 spans 14 residues. From germline, CDR1 is SEHNR and CDR2 FQNEAQ (reference sequence). The DNA for the CDR3 is TGTGCCAGCAGCTTTGATAGGTTGAAAGAGACCCCGTACTTC. Its protein is CASSFDRLKETPYF.

This clonotype was observed a single time. The rearrangement links TRBV28 to TRBJ1-2, with a possible D match to TRBD1 (5 bases). Germline loops: CDR1 MDHEN, CDR2 SYDVKM. The CDR3 contains 13 residues. The ends were cut back, 3 bases at V and 8 bases at J, with 13 bases in the middle. CDR3 in DNA: TGTGCCAGCAGTTTGGGTGGGGCCGCGGGCTACACCTTC. It encodes CASSLGGAAGYTF.

This clonotype was counted ten times or more. The chain links TRBV7-9 to TRBJ2-7; D is tentatively TRBD1 or TRBD2 (5 bases each). This CDR3 contains 14 residues. V was cut by 3 bases and J by 2 bases, with 11 bases left in between. Germline V gives CDR1 SEHNR, CDR2 FQNEAQ (reference sequence). Written as DNA, the CDR3 is TGTGCCAGCAGCTTGGTGGGGGAACCCTACGAGCAGTACTTC. This gives the protein CASSLVGEPYEQYF.

With respect to this clonotype: The junction shows a germline mismatch at one end, possibly a read error. The V and J genes are TRBV11-3 and TRBJ2-7, with 7 bases that match TRBD1. The germline gives CDR1 SGHNT, CDR2 YENEEA. The length of the CDR3 is 17 residues. CDR3 sequence reads: CASGLPSLIQGFYEQYF. The CDR3 coding sequence is TGTGCCAGCGGCTTACCGTCCCTTATACAGGGGTTCTACGAGCAGTACTTC.

The chain is built from TRBV7-3 and TRBJ1-5; D not resolved. The CDR3 length is 13 residues. Germline V gene data show CDR1 as SGHTA and CDR2 as FQGTGA. V was pared by 3 bases and J by 11 bases, with 14 bases between. CDR3 sequence reads: CASSFRRQETQHF. The CDR3 nucleotides read TGTGCCAGCAGCTTCCGACGCCAAGAGACCCAGCATTTT.

This clonotype was recorded once. Germline is not matched at one junction end, which may reflect a read error. The CDR3 reads CAGRHPLNYGYTF. The DNA for the CDR3 is TGTGCCGGCAGACATCCGTTAAACTATGGCTACACCTTC. The chain employs TRBV6-5 and TRBJ1-2; D is unresolved. The CDR3 covers 13 residues. CDR1 is MNHEY, CDR2 SVGAGI, per germline.

The rearrangement uses TRBV7-9 and TRBJ1-1; 7 positions match TRBD1. Germline values: CDR1 SEHNR, CDR2 FQNEAQ (reference sequence). This CDR3 has 15 amino acids. The J segment lost 1 base and the V segment lost 6 bases, leaving 8 bases of the junction unmatched. CDR3 sequence: CASSLQGTANTEAFF. The CDR3 coding sequence is TGTGCCAGCAGTTTACAAGGGACAGCGAACACTGAAGCTTTCTTT. The whole variable domain, remainder taken from reference TRBV7-9 and TRBJ1-1, is DTGVSQNPRHKITKRGQNVTFRCDPISEHNRLYWYRQTLGQGPEFLTYFQNEAQLEKSRLLSDRFSAERPKGSFSTLEIQRTEQGDSAMYLCASSLQGTANTEAFFGQGTRLTVV.

The chain employs TRBV6-1 and TRBJ2-3; D gene ambiguous. The germline V gene has CDR1 MNHNS and CDR2 SASEGT. The CDR3 extends over 14 amino acids. With 1 base removed from V and 2 bases from J, the gap between germline ends came to 7 bases. The CDR3 bases are TGTGCCAGCAGTGAAGGTTACTACACAGATACGCAGTATTTT. This gives the protein CASSEGYYTDTQYF.

This clonotype was found once. This chain connects TRBV24-1 to TRBJ2-1; the D gene is possibly TRBD1 (6 bases). The germline CDR1 and CDR2 sequences are KGHDR and SFDVKD. V gave up 4 bases and J gave up 4 bases, with 10 bases separating them. This CDR3 contains 14 residues. CDR3 DNA sequence: TGTGCCACCAGTGAGGGAAGGGGGTACAATGAGCAGTTCTTC. Amino acid sequence: CATSEGRGYNEQFF.

This clonotype was counted a few times. V gene TRBV12-3 or TRBV12-4 combines with J gene TRBJ1-1; D unresolved. This CDR3 region has 12 residues. V dropped 6 bases and J dropped 3 bases, with 8 bases sitting between them. The CDR3 DNA sequence: TGTGCCAGCAGCCCAGTGTACACTGAAGCTTTCTTT. Its translation: CASSPVYTEAFF.

Points on this clonotype: At one end the junction does not follow the germline gene, possibly because of a read error. The CDR3, as DNA: TGTGCCAGCAGTTTACACGGGGAATACAATAAGCAGTTCTTC. Translated: CASSLHGEYNKQFF. This rearrangement joins TRBV12-3 or TRBV12-4 to TRBJ2-7, with D possibly matching TRBD2 (5 bases). Judging by the DNA end, TRBJ2-1 fits better; the J call may be wrong. The CDR3 contains 14 residues.

To note about this clonotype: A much bigger clone sits one base away, suggesting this may be a read error. This likely comes from a read error, as the CDR3 has no conserved phenylalanine or tryptophan at its end. The CDR3 loop is CSAQGLSNQPQHL. The CDR3 DNA is TGCAGTGCTCAGGGTCTTAGCAATCAGCCCCAGCATCTT. The chain employs TRBV20-1 and TRBJ1-5, with D tentatively TRBD1 (5 bases). There are 13 residues in the CDR3. The germline V gene has CDR1 DFQATT and CDR2 SNEGSKA (reference sequence). V was cut by 5 bases and J by 0 bases, with 8 bases left in between.

The chain uses TRBV24-1 and TRBJ2-3; D possibly matches TRBD1 or TRBD2 (5 bases each). This CDR3 contains 13 residues. Looked up from germline, CDR1 is KGHDR and CDR2 is SFDVKD. V was clipped by 12 bases and J by 1 base, with 13 bases between them. The CDR3: CAARGRGTDTQYF. The CDR3 nucleotides are TGTGCCGCTCGGGGCAGGGGCACAGATACGCAGTATTTT.

A single count supports this clonotype. Written as DNA, the CDR3 is TGCAGCGTTGTAGGGATAGGGACAAACGAGCAGTACTTC. This translates into CSVVGIGTNEQYF. The chain employs TRBV29-1 and TRBJ2-7; D is perhaps TRBD1 (6 bases). Per germline, CDR1 SQVTM and CDR2 ANQGSEA. V was shortened by 4 bases and J by 5 bases, with 15 bases between the two germline ends. The CDR3 covers 13 residues.

This clonotype was recorded many times. V and J are TRBV28 and TRBJ1-2; 8 nucleotides align to TRBD1. CDR1 is MDHEN, CDR2 SYDVKM, per germline. With 6 bases clipped from V and 3 bases from J, the junction kept 6 bases outside the gene matches. The CDR3 totals 14 residues. Here the CDR3 DNA reads TGTGCCAGCAGACGGACAGGGCCGGACTATGGCTACACCTTC. The encoded protein is CASRRTGPDYGYTF.

The sample holds a few counts of this clonotype. Being one base from a much bigger clone, this may be a read error. The genes are TRBV4-2 and TRBJ2-5; D could derive from TRBD1 or TRBD2 (6 bases each). This CDR3 region has 16 residues. Germline V gene data show CDR1 as LGHNA and CDR2 as YNFKEQ. The CDR3 DNA reads as TGTGCCAGCAGCCAAGGGGCGGGGACAACCCAAGAGGCCCAGTACTTC. The encoded protein is CASSQGAGTTQEAQYF.

The chain uses TRBV5-1 and TRBJ2-1; 7 bases are shared with TRBD2. Losses at the gene ends were 4 bases for V and 2 bases for J; bases not matched to a gene: 3. CDR1 SGHRS and CDR2 YFSETQ come from the germline V gene. This CDR3 comprises 14 residues. In nucleotides, the CDR3 is TGCGCCAGCAGCCAAGCGGGAACCTACAATGAGCAGTTCTTC. Residues: CASSQAGTYNEQFF.

This clonotype has ten or more counts. Written as DNA, the CDR3 is TGCAGTGCTAGAGCTCCTCAGGGAAGGAGCACTGAAGCTTTCTTT. Its translation: CSARAPQGRSTEAFF. This chain joins TRBV20-1 and TRBJ1-1; a weak D match, TRBD1 (5 bases). From germline, CDR1 is DFQATT and CDR2 SNEGSKA (reference sequence). Trimming removed 1 base at V and 4 bases at J, with 16 bases between. The length of the CDR3 is 15 residues.

There are many counts of this clonotype. The chain joins TRBV20-1 to TRBJ2-7; 11 bases are a match to TRBD2. The junction had 3 bases not matched to a gene; V was cut back by 3 bases and J by 5 bases. The CDR3 extends over 13 amino acids. CDR1 is DFQATT and CDR2 is SNEGSKA in the germline V gene (reference sequence). This CDR3 reads CSARLAGGNEQYF. The CDR3 region has the DNA TGCAGTGCTAGGCTAGCGGGAGGTAACGAGCAGTACTTC.